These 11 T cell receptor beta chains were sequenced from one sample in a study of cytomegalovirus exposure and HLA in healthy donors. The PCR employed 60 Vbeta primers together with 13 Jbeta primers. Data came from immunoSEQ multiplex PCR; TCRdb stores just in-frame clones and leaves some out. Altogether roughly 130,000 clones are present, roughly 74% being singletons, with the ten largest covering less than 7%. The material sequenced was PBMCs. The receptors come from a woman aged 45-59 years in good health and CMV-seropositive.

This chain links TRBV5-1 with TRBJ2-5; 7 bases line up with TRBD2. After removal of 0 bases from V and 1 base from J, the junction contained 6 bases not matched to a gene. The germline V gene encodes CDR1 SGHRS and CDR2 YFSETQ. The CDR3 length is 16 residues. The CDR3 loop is CASSLVPAGSQETQYF. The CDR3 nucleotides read TGCGCCAGCAGCTTGGTTCCAGCGGGGAGCCAAGAGACCCAGTACTTC.

CDR3 DNA sequence: TGTGCCAGCAGCTTGGAGGGGAGGCTAGCGGGGGTTCCGAACACCGGGGAGCTGTTTTTT. This translates into CASSLEGRLAGVPNTGELFF. This chain joins TRBV5-8 and TRBJ2-2; 10 bases fit TRBD2. This CDR3 is built from 20 residues. Germline V gene sequence: CDR1 SGHTS, CDR2 YDEGEE. V was clipped by 0 bases and J by 0 bases; unmatched bases: 11.

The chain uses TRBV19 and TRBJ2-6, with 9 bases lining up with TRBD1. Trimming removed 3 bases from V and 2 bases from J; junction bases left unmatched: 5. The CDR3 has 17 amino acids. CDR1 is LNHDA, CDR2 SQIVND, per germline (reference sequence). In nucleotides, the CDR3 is TGTGCCAGTAGTATGGGGACAGGGAATGCTGGGGCCAACGTCCTGACTTTC. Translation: CASSMGTGNAGANVLTF. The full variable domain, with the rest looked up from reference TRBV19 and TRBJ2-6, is DGGITQSPKYLFRKEGQNVTLSCEQNLNHDAMYWYRQDPGQGLRLIYYSQIVNDFQKGDIAEGYSVSREKKESFPLTVTSAQKNPTAFYLCASSMGTGNAGANVLTFGAGSRLTVL.

CDR3 region: CASSPRTGTKTGELFF. The CDR3, as DNA: TGTGCCAGCAGCCCCCGGACAGGGACTAAGACCGGGGAGCTGTTTTTT. V is TRBV11-3 and J is TRBJ2-2; tentative D call: TRBD1 (8 bases). The CDR3 totals 16 residues. Germline-derived CDR1 and CDR2 are SGHNT and YENEEA. V was pared by 5 bases and J by 5 bases, with 18 bases between.

The CDR3 region is CASSWESSYNSPLHF. CDR3 sequence (DNA): TGTGCCAGCAGCTGGGAGAGCTCCTATAATTCACCCCTCCACTTT. The chain uses TRBV5-6 and TRBJ1-6, with unresolved D. Trimming pared 3 bases from V and 0 bases from J, leaving 7 bases between. Germline CDR1 is SGHDT and CDR2 is YYEEEE. The CDR3 has 15 residues.

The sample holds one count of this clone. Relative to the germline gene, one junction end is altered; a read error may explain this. CDR3 sequence reads: CARSQVTGTGGSPLHF. The CDR3 DNA sequence: TGCGCCCGCAGCCAAGTGACCGGGACAGGGGGATCACCCCTCCACTTT. V is TRBV4-1 and J is TRBJ1-6, with 11 nucleotides matching TRBD1. The V gene's germline CDR1 is MGHRA and CDR2 YSYEKL. The CDR3 contains 16 residues.

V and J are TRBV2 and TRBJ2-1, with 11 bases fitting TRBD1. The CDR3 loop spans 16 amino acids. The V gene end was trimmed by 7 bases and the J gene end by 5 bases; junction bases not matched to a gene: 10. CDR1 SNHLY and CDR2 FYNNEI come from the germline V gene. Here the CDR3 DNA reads TGTGCCAGCAACACGCCGGACAGGGGGCTTCACAATGAGCAGTTCTTC. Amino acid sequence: CASNTPDRGLHNEQFF.

The CDR3 loop reads CASSIKGNPSYEQYF. Written as DNA, the CDR3 is TGTGCCAGTAGTATAAAGGGGAATCCCTCCTACGAGCAGTACTTC. The genes are TRBV19 and TRBJ2-7, with a tentative D call TRBD1 (5 bases). Looked up from germline, CDR1 is LNHDA and CDR2 is SQIVND (reference sequence). This CDR3 has 15 residues. V lost 2 bases and J lost 0, with 11 bases in between.

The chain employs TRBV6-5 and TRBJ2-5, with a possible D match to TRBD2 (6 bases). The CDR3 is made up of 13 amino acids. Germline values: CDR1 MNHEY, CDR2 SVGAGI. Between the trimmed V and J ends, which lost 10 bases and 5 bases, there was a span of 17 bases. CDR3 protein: CATRDFGRETQYF. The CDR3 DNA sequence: TGTGCCACCCGGGACTTCGGACGGGAGACCCAGTACTTC.

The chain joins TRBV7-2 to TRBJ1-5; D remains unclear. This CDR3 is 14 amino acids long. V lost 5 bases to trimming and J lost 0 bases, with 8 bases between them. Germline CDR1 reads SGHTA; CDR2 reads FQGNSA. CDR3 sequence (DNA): TGTGCCAGCAGCCCTAGGCCTAGCAATCAGCCCCAGCATTTT. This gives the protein CASSPRPSNQPQHF. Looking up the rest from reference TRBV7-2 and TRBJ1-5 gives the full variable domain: GAGVSQSPSNKVTEKGKDVELRCDPISGHTALYWYRQSLGQGLEFLIYFQGNSAPDKSGLPSDRFSAERTGGSVSTLTIQRTQQEDSAVYLCASSPRPSNQPQHFGDGTRLSIL.

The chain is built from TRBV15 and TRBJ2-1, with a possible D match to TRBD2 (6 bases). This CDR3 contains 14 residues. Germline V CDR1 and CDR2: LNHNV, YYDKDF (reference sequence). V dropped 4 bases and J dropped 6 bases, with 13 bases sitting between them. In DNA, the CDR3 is TGTGCCACCAGCATTACCGGGACTTCCAATGAGCAGTTCTTC. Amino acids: CATSITGTSNEQFF. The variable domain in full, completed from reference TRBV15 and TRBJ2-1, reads DAMVIQNPRYQVTQFGKPVTLSCSQTLNHNVMYWYQQKSSQAPKLLFHYYDKDFNNEADTPDNFQSRRPNTSFCFLDIRSPGLGDTAMYLCATSITGTSNEQFFGPGTRLTVL.